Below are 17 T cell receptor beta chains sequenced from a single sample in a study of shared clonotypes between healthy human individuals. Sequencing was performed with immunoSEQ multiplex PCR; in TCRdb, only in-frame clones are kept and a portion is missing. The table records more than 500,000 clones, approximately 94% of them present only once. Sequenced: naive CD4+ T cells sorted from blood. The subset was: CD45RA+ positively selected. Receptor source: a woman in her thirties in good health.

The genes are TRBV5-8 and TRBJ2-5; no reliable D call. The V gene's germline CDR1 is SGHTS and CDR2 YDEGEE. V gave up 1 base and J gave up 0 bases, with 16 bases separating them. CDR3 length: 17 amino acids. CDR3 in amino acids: CASSLFMARKYQETQYF. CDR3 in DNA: TGTGCCAGCAGCTTGTTCATGGCTAGAAAGTACCAAGAGACCCAGTACTTC. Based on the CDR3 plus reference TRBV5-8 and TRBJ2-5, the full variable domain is EAGVTQSPTHLIKTRGQQATLRCSPISGHTSVYWYQQALGLGLQFLLWYDEGEERNRGNFPPRFSGRQFPNYSSELNVNALELEDSALYLCASSLFMARKYQETQYFGPGTRLLVL.

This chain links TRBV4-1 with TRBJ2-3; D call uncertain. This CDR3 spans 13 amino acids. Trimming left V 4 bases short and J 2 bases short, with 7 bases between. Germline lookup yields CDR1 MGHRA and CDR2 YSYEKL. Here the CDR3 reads CASSLIVTDTQYF. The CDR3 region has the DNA TGCGCCAGCAGCCTTATCGTCACAGATACGCAGTATTTT.

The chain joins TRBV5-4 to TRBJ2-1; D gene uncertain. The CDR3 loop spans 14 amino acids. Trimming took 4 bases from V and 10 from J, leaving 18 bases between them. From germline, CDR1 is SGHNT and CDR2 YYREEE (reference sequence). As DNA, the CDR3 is TGTGCCAGCAGCCCGGACCCGGAAGGAAGGGAGCAGTTCTTC. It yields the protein CASSPDPEGREQFF.

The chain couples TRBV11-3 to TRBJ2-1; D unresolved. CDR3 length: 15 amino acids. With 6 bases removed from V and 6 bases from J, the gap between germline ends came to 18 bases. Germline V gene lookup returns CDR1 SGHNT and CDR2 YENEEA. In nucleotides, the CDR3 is TGTGCCAGCAGTCCCGAAGGGCTATCGGTCAATGAGCAGTTCTTC. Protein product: CASSPEGLSVNEQFF.

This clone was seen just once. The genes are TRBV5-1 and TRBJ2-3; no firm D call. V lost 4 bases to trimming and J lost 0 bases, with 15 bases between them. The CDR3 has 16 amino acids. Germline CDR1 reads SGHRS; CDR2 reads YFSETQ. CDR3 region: CASSPWLRSSTDTQYF. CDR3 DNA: TGCGCCAGCAGCCCCTGGTTGAGGAGTAGCACAGATACGCAGTATTTT.

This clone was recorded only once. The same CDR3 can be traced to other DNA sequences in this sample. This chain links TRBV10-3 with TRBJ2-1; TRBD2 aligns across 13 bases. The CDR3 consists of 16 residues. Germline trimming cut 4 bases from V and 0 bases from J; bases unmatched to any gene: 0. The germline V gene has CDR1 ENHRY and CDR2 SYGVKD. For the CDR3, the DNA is TGTGCCATCAGTGGGACTAGCGGGAGCTCCTACAATGAGCAGTTCTTC. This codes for CAISGTSGSSYNEQFF.

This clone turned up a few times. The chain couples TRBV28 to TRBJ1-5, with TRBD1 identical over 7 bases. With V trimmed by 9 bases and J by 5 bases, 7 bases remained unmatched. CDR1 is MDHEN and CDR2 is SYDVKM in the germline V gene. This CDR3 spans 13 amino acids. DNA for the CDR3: TGTGCCAGTACCGGGACAGTTTATCAGCCCCAGCATTTT. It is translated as CASTGTVYQPQHF.

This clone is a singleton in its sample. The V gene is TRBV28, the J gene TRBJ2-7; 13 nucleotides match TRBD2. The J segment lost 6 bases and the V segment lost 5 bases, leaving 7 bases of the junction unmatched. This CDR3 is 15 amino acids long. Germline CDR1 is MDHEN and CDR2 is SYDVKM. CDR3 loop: CASSPGTSGISEQYF. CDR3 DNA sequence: TGTGCCAGCAGTCCAGGGACTAGCGGGATCTCCGAGCAGTACTTC.

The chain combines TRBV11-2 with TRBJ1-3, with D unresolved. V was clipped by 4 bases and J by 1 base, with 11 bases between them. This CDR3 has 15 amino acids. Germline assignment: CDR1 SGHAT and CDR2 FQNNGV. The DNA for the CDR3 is TGTGCCAGCAGCTCGGGATTTGGGTCTGGAAACACCATATATTTT. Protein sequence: CASSSGFGSGNTIYF.

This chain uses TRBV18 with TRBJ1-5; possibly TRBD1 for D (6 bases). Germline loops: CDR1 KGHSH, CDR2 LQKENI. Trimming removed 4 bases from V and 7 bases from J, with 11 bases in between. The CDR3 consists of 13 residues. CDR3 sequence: CASSQGEGQPQHF. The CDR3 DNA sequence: TGTGCCAGCTCACAGGGGGAGGGACAGCCCCAGCATTTT.

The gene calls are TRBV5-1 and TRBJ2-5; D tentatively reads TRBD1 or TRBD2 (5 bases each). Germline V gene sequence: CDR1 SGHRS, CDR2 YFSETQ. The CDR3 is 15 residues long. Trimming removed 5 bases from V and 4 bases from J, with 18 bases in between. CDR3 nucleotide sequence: TGCGCCAGCAGATCCTATGGGGGTAGGCGAGAGACCCAGTACTTC. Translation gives CASRSYGGRRETQYF.

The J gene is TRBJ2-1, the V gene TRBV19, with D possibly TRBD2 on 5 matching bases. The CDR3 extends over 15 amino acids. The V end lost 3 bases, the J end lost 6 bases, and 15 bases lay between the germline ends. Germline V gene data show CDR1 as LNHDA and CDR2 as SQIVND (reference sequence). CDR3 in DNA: TGTGCCAGTAGTATCGGGGTGATTTTAGGCAATGAGCAGTTCTTC. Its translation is CASSIGVILGNEQFF.

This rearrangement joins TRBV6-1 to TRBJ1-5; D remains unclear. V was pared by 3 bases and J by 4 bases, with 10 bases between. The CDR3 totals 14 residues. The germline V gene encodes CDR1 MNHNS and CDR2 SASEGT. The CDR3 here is CASSDGKPNQPQHF. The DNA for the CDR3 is TGTGCCAGCAGTGACGGGAAACCAAATCAGCCCCAGCATTTT.

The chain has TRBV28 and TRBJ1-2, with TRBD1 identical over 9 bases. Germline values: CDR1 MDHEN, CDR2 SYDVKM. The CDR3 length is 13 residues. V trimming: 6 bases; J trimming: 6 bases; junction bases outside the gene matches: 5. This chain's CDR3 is CASRPGTGNGYTF. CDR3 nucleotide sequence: TGTGCCAGCAGACCAGGGACAGGGAATGGCTACACCTTC.

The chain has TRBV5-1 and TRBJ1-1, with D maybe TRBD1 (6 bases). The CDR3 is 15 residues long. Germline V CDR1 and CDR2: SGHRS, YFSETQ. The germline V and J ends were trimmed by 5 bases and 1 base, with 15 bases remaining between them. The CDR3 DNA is TGCGCCAGCAGTTTGAAGGGACATTGGAACACTGAAGCTTTCTTT. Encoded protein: CASSLKGHWNTEAFF.

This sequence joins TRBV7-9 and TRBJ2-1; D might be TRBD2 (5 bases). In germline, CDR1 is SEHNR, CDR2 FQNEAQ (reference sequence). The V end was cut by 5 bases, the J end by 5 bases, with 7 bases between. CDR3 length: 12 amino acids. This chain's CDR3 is CASSTRDNEQFF. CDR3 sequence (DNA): TGTGCCAGCAGCACTAGAGACAATGAGCAGTTCTTC.

CDR3 sequence: CSGRLARHQETQYF. In nucleotides, the CDR3 is TGCAGTGGGAGACTAGCGAGACACCAAGAGACCCAGTACTTC. V is TRBV29-1 and J is TRBJ2-5; 8 bases agree with TRBD2. Germline loops: CDR1 SQVTM, CDR2 ANQGSEA. The CDR3 runs to 14 residues.